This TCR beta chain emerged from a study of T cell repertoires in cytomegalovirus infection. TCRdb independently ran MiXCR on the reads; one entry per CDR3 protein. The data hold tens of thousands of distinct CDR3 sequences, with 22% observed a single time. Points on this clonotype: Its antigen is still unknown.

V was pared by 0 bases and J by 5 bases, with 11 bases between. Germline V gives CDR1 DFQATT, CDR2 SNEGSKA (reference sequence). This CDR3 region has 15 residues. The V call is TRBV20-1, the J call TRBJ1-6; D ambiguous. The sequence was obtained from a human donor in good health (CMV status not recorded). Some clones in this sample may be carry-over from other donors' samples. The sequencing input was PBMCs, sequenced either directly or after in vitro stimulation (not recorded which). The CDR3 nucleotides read TGCAGTGCTAGAGACCTCAGCGGTGATAATTCACCCCTCCACTTT. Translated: CSARDLSGDNSPLHF.